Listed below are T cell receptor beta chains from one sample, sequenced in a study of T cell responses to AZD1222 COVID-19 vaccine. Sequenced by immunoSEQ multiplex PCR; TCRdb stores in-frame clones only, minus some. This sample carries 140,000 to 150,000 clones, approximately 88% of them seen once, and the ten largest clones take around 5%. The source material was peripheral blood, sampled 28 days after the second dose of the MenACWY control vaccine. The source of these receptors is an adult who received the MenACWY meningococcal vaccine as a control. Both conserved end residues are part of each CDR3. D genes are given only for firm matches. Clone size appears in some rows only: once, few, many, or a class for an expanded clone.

DNA: TGTGCCACCAGTGCAGATTCCTATGGCTACACCTTC
CDR3: CATSADSYGYTF
V: TRBV24-1
size: .
D: .
J: TRBJ1-2

DNA: TGTGCCAGCAGCCTGACAAGGAACACTGAAGCTTTCTTT
CDR3: CASSLTRNTEAFF
V: TRBV7-2
size: .
D: .
J: TRBJ1-1

DNA: TGTGCCAGCAGTACCCCGGGGAGGGCCCATGGCTACACCTTC
CDR3: CASSTPGRAHGYTF
V: TRBV28
size: .
D: .
J: TRBJ1-2

DNA: TGTGCCAGCAGTGAGGACAGGGGTGAAAAACTGTTTTTT
CDR3: CASSEDRGEKLFF
V: TRBV6-1
size: .
D: TRBD1
J: TRBJ1-4

DNA: TGTGCCAGTAGTACTACAGGGACAACTAATGAAAAACTGTTTTTT
CDR3: CASSTTGTTNEKLFF
V: TRBV19
size: .
D: .
J: TRBJ1-4

DNA: TGTGCCAGCAGTTACCGTCTAGCGGGTGCGGGTGGGTCAGATACGCAGTATTTT
CDR3: CASSYRLAGAGGSDTQYF
V: TRBV6-2/TRBV6-3
size: .
D: TRBD2
J: TRBJ2-3

DNA: TGTGCCAGCAGCCAAGGATCGGGGGGGTCCTACAATGAGCAGTTCTTC
CDR3: CASSQGSGGSYNEQFF
V: TRBV3-1/TRBV3-2
size: .
D: TRBD2
J: TRBJ2-1

DNA: TGTGCCAGCAGTTACCTATCCGGGAGCGAGACCCAGTACTTC
CDR3: CASSYLSGSETQYF
V: TRBV6-5
size: .
D: .
J: TRBJ2-5

DNA: TGCGCCAGCAGCCAACGCGGGGGCGCCTACAATCAGCCCCAGCATTTT
CDR3: CASSQRGGAYNQPQHF
V: TRBV4-1
size: .
D: .
J: TRBJ1-5

DNA: TGCGCCAGCAGTCAAAAACAGAGGACAGGGAGTTTAGGCTACACCTTC
CDR3: CASSQKQRTGSLGYTF
V: TRBV23-1
size: .
D: TRBD1
J: TRBJ1-2

DNA: TGTGCCTGGAGTGTATTAGACACCCAGTACTTC
CDR3: CAWSVLDTQYF
V: TRBV30
size: few
D: .
J: TRBJ2-5

DNA: TGCAGCGTTGGCAGGGTGGGACTAACCTACGAGCAGTACTTC
CDR3: CSVGRVGLTYEQYF
V: TRBV29-1
size: few
D: TRBD2
J: TRBJ2-7

DNA: TGCGCCAGCAGCCAAGCGGGGACAGGGCCTGAAAAACTGTTTTTT
CDR3: CASSQAGTGPEKLFF
V: TRBV4-1
size: .
D: TRBD1
J: TRBJ1-4

DNA: TGTGCCAGCAGCACCGGGACAGCGGTCTACGAGCAGTACTTC
CDR3: CASSTGTAVYEQYF
V: TRBV7-2
size: .
D: TRBD1
J: TRBJ2-7

DNA: TGCGCCAGCAGCTTGACACCGGGACAGGGGGTTGAAAAACTGTTTTTT
CDR3: CASSLTPGQGVEKLFF
V: TRBV5-1
size: .
D: TRBD1
J: TRBJ1-4

DNA: TGTGCCAGCAGCGTACACAGGGCGGGTGAGCAGTACTTC
CDR3: CASSVHRAGEQYF
V: TRBV9
size: .
D: .
J: TRBJ2-7

DNA: TGCGCCAGCAGCCCAGAGTCTACAGGGAGGCCAGATACGCAGTATTTT
CDR3: CASSPESTGRPDTQYF
V: TRBV5-1
size: .
D: .
J: TRBJ2-3

DNA: TGTGCCAGCAGCTTATACGGCAGTAACACAGATACGCAGTATTTT
CDR3: CASSLYGSNTDTQYF
V: TRBV7-8
size: .
D: .
J: TRBJ2-3

DNA: TGTGCCAGCAGGGGACAGGGGGGCGAGCAGTACTTC
CDR3: CASRGQGGEQYF
V: TRBV2
size: few
D: TRBD1
J: TRBJ2-7

DNA: TGTGCCACCAGTGAGCCCGGGACAGCCTATGGCTACACCTTC
CDR3: CATSEPGTAYGYTF
V: TRBV24-1
size: once
D: TRBD1
J: TRBJ1-2

DNA: TGTGCCAGCGGGGGCCTGCGGGTGGGATTTGAGCAGTTCTTC
CDR3: CASGGLRVGFEQFF
V: TRBV11-3
size: .
D: .
J: TRBJ2-1

DNA: TGCGCCAGCAGCCCGGCAGGGGCTGGAAACACCATATATTTT
CDR3: CASSPAGAGNTIYF
V: TRBV5-1
size: few
D: .
J: TRBJ1-3

DNA: TGTGCCAGCAGTTCCCGGGCCCACGAAGGAGAAAAACTGTTTTTT
CDR3: CASSSRAHEGEKLFF
V: TRBV28
size: few
D: .
J: TRBJ1-4

DNA: TGCGCCAGCAGCTGGGGGACAGGGGGCAATGAGCAGTACTTC
CDR3: CASSWGTGGNEQYF
V: TRBV5-1
size: .
D: TRBD1
J: TRBJ2-7

DNA: TGTGCCTGGGGCCTTGGAAGAGAAAACACCATATATTTT
CDR3: CAWGLGRENTIYF
V: TRBV30
size: .
D: .
J: TRBJ1-3

DNA: TGTGCCAGCAGAGGACTAGCGGGAGTTAGCACCGGGGAGCTGTTTTTT
CDR3: CASRGLAGVSTGELFF
V: TRBV11-2
size: .
D: TRBD2
J: TRBJ2-2

DNA: TGTGCCAGCAGTTACGCATCAGGAGCAAACTATGGCTACACCTTC
CDR3: CASSYASGANYGYTF
V: TRBV6-2/TRBV6-3
size: once
D: .
J: TRBJ1-2

DNA: TGCGCCAGCAGCCCCACTAGCGGGAGGGCCGGGGAGCTGTTTTTT
CDR3: CASSPTSGRAGELFF
V: TRBV5-1
size: .
D: TRBD2
J: TRBJ2-2

DNA: TGTGCCAGCAGCGTACTGAGTGGGGATTCACCCCTCCACTTT
CDR3: CASSVLSGDSPLHF
V: TRBV3-1/TRBV3-2
size: few
D: .
J: TRBJ1-6

DNA: TGTGCCAGCAGCCCCCTGCAAGGGACAGGGAATGGCTACACCTTC
CDR3: CASSPLQGTGNGYTF
V: TRBV9
size: .
D: TRBD1
J: TRBJ1-2

DNA: TGTGCCAGCAGTTTGGTCTCCGGAAACACCATATATTTT
CDR3: CASSLVSGNTIYF
V: TRBV28
size: .
D: .
J: TRBJ1-3

DNA: TGCGCCAGCAGCTTGGTCGGGACAACTAGCCCCGAGCAGTACTTC
CDR3: CASSLVGTTSPEQYF
V: TRBV5-1
size: .
D: .
J: TRBJ2-7

DNA: TGTGCCAGCAGTGACGTAAGTTCGACAGGGCCCCCCCAAGAGACCCAGTACTTC
CDR3: CASSDVSSTGPPQETQYF
V: TRBV6-4
size: .
D: TRBD1
J: TRBJ2-5

DNA: TGTGCCAGCAGTGCGGGGGGAACAGGAAACACCATATATTTT
CDR3: CASSAGGTGNTIYF
V: TRBV2
size: once
D: .
J: TRBJ1-3

DNA: TGCGCCAGCAGCCAGGAAGCGGGAGTGGCAGATACGCAGTATTTT
CDR3: CASSQEAGVADTQYF
V: TRBV4-3
size: .
D: TRBD2
J: TRBJ2-3